One and the same sample provided the 13 T cell receptor beta chains below, sequenced in a study of shared clonotypes between healthy human individuals. Sequenced by immunoSEQ multiplex PCR; TCRdb stores in-frame clones only, minus some. Among about half a million clones listed, over 75% were seen once. Material for sequencing was PBMCs. The receptors were sampled from a middle-aged woman in good health. Some clones in this sample may be carry-over from other donors' samples.

As for this clone: This likely stems from a read error, as it lies one base from a far larger clone. The chain has TRBV27 and TRBJ1-1; possibly TRBD1 for D (5 bases). This CDR3 contains 17 residues. Trimming removed 4 bases at V and 2 bases at J, with 20 bases between. The germline V gene has CDR1 MNHEY and CDR2 SMNVEV (reference sequence). This CDR3 is CASSYSRGSIINTEAFF. Written as DNA, the CDR3 is TGTGCCAGCAGTTATAGTAGGGGATCGATTATTAACACTGAAGCTTTCTTT.

The gene calls are TRBV4-2 and TRBJ2-7, with 8 bases fitting TRBD2. Germline trimming cut 4 bases from V and 3 bases from J; bases unmatched to any gene: 8. The CDR3 is 15 residues long. Germline V gene sequence: CDR1 LGHNA, CDR2 YNFKEQ. CDR3: CASSLGSSGVYEQYF. CDR3 coding DNA: TGTGCCAGCAGCCTTGGAAGTAGCGGGGTCTACGAGCAGTACTTC.

The V gene is TRBV25-1, the J gene TRBJ1-4; no clear D. CDR3 length: 18 residues. The germline gives CDR1 MGHDK, CDR2 SYGVNS. V lost 8 bases to trimming and J lost 8 bases, with 30 bases between them. DNA for the CDR3: TGTGCCAGCCGCCGAGACCGACGGAGTAAACCCCTCGAGGAAAAACTGTTTTTT. It codes for CASRRDRRSKPLEEKLFF.

This chain joins TRBV5-1 and TRBJ2-7, with TRBD2 matching 9 bases. CDR1 is SGHRS and CDR2 is YFSETQ in the germline V gene. CDR3 length: 15 amino acids. V shed 1 base and J 3 bases; nucleotides not matched to a gene: 5. As DNA, the CDR3 is TGCGCCAGCAGCTTGTTGCCTAGCGGGGACTACGAGCAGTACTTC. This sequence encodes CASSLLPSGDYEQYF.

Of note for this clone: A junction end diverges from the germline sequence, so it may reflect a read error. The chain combines TRBV6-5 with TRBJ2-2; 7 bases fit TRBD1. Per the germline V gene, CDR1 is MNHEY and CDR2 is SVGAGI. This CDR3 region has 15 residues. This CDR3 reads CTSSYGTDNTGEPFF. CDR3 DNA sequence: TGTACCAGCAGTTACGGGACAGACAACACCGGGGAGCCGTTTTTT.

This clone has more than one count but fewer than ten. V gene TRBV9 combines with J gene TRBJ2-1; tentative D call: TRBD1 (5 bases). Germline V gene data show CDR1 as SGDLS and CDR2 as YYNGEE. V gave up 0 bases and J gave up 3 bases, with 16 bases separating them. The CDR3 runs 17 residues. DNA of the CDR3: TGTGCCAGCAGCGTAGAAGTCACGGACACCTACTACAATGAGCAGTTCTTC. It encodes CASSVEVTDTYYNEQFF. The complete variable domain, with remaining parts taken from reference TRBV9 and TRBJ2-1, reads DSGVTQTPKHLITATGQRVTLRCSPRSGDLSVYWYQQSLDQGLQFLIQYYNGEERAKGNILERFSAQQFPDLHSELNLSSLELGDSALYFCASSVEVTDTYYNEQFFGPGTRLTVL.

The chain couples TRBV10-2 to TRBJ2-5; D perhaps matches TRBD2 (5 bases). V was pared by 7 bases and J by 2 bases, with 14 bases between. Germline loops: CDR1 WSHSY, CDR2 SAAADI. The CDR3 is 14 residues long. The chain's CDR3 is CASMRERSQETQYF. The CDR3 bases are TGCGCCAGCATGAGGGAAAGAAGTCAAGAGACCCAGTACTTC.

The V gene is TRBV15, the J gene TRBJ2-7; TRBD1 is a possible D gene (6 bases). Trimming removed 0 bases at V and 2 bases at J, with 11 bases between. Germline assignment: CDR1 LNHNV and CDR2 YYDKDF (reference sequence). The CDR3 has 15 amino acids. For the CDR3, the DNA is TGTGCCACCAGCAGAGATAGGACAGCGGCCTACGAGCAGTACTTC. This sequence encodes CATSRDRTAAYEQYF.

The rearrangement links TRBV10-1 to TRBJ2-7; no definite D call. From germline, CDR1 is WNHNN and CDR2 SYGVQD (reference sequence). Trimming cost V 3 bases and J 5 bases, with 17 bases left between them. The CDR3 loop spans 15 amino acids. Written as DNA, the CDR3 is TGCGCCAGCAGTGACGGGCCCCCCGGAATGGACGAGCAGTACTTC. Translation gives CASSDGPPGMDEQYF.

Regarding this clone: One base separates it from a far larger clone, so it is likely a read error. The J gene is TRBJ2-5, the V gene TRBV7-9, with a weak D call TRBD1 (6 bases). Trimming took off 6 bases at V and 5 bases at J, with 22 bases between the two ends. Looked up from germline, CDR1 is SEHNR and CDR2 is FQNEAQ (reference sequence). The CDR3 totals 16 residues. The chain's CDR3 is CASSEGGRGVHETQYF. Written as DNA, the CDR3 is TGTGCCAGCAGTGAAGGGGGACGGGGAGTCCATGAGACCCAGTACTTC.

The CDR3 DNA reads as TGTGCCAGCAGTTTAAACAAAGGGGCAGGCCCGCAAGAGACCCAGTACTTC. Amino acids: CASSLNKGAGPQETQYF. V and J are TRBV27 and TRBJ2-5, with D perhaps TRBD1 (5 bases). The V end was cut by 2 bases, the J end by 2 bases, with 18 bases between. CDR1 is MNHEY, CDR2 SMNVEV, per germline (reference sequence). The length of the CDR3 is 17 residues.

This chain links TRBV9 with TRBJ2-2; 9 nucleotides agree with TRBD2. This CDR3 has 16 residues. V gave up 4 bases and J gave up 4 bases; unmatched junction bases: 8. The germline gives CDR1 SGDLS, CDR2 YYNGEE. CDR3 DNA sequence: TGTGCCAGCAGCCCCCCGCGGGGGGGGAGCACCGGGGAGCTGTTTTTT. As protein: CASSPPRGGSTGELFF.

This chain joins TRBV7-2 and TRBJ2-5; TRBD2 might be the D (6 bases). V gave up 2 bases and J gave up 4 bases, with 17 bases separating them. Germline V gene lookup returns CDR1 SGHTA and CDR2 FQGNSA. This CDR3 has 16 residues. The CDR3 sequence: CASSLNSRVGGETQYF. DNA for the CDR3: TGTGCCAGCAGCTTAAATTCGCGGGTCGGGGGAGAGACCCAGTACTTC.